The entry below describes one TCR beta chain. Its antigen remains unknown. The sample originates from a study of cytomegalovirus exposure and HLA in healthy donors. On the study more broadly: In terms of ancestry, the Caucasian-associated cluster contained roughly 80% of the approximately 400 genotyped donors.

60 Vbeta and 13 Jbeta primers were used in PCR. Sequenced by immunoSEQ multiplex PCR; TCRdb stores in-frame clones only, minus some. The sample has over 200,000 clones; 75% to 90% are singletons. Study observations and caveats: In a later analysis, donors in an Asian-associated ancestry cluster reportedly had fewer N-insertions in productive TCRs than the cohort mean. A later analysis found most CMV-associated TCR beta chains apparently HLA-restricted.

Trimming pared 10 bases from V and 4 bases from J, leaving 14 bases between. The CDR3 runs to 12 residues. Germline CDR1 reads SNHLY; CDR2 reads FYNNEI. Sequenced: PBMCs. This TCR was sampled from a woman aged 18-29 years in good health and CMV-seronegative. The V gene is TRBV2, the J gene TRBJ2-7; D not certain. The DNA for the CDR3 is TGTGCCACCCGAGGTGAGCTTTACGAGCAGTACTTC. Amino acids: CATRGELYEQYF.